The 3 T cell receptor beta chains below all came from one sample that was sequenced in a study of shared clonotypes between healthy human individuals. Using immunoSEQ multiplex PCR, the repertoire was profiled, and TCRdb retains in-frame clones only, with some absent. In the table there are some 1 million clones, 65% to 75% of which are singletons. Sequencing was carried out using memory CD4+ T cells sorted from blood. Regarding subset: CD45RA-negative fraction. These receptors all come from a man aged 18 to 35 in good health.

J is TRBJ2-7 and V is TRBV11-2; a possible D gene is TRBD2 (5 bases). V lost 5 bases and J lost 0, with 14 bases in between. Per the germline V gene, CDR1 is SGHAT and CDR2 is FQNNGV. This CDR3 has 15 residues. In DNA form, the CDR3 reads TGTGCCAGCAGCGGATCGTGGGAGACCTCCTACGAGCAGTACTTC. Its translation: CASSGSWETSYEQYF.

The chain carries TRBV9 and TRBJ2-3, with a weak D call TRBD2 (6 bases). This CDR3 contains 17 residues. Trimming removed 0 bases from V and 2 bases from J, with 16 bases in between. Germline CDR1 reads SGDLS; CDR2 reads YYNGEE. CDR3 protein: CASSVGRRALNTDTQYF. The CDR3 DNA is TGTGCCAGCAGCGTAGGTCGGAGGGCTTTAAACACAGATACGCAGTATTTT.

This chain connects TRBV15 to TRBJ2-2, with 9 positions matching TRBD1. V lost 0 bases and J lost 4; bases outside the gene matches: 3. This CDR3 spans 16 amino acids. Germline CDR1 LNHNV, CDR2 YYDKDF (reference sequence). CDR3 nucleotide sequence: TGTGCCACCAGCAGAGAGGTGACAGGGGGCACCGGGGAGCTGTTTTTT. Its protein is CATSREVTGGTGELFF.